This T cell receptor beta chain was found in a study of tumor-infiltrating lymphocytes in localized non-small cell lung cancer. Turning to the study itself: Each patient gave resected tumor and non-adjacent uninvolved lung tissue. Study-wide results and limits: Different pieces of the same tissue were used for each assay.

The method was immunoSEQ multiplex PCR; TCRdb's version includes in-frame clones alone and lacks a portion of them. This sample yields under 8,500 clones, of which 74% are seen a single time; about 8.5% belongs to the top ten. As regards this clone: Its target is not known.

CDR3 length equals 15 residues. Trimming cost V 4 bases and J 5 bases; bases outside gene matches: 8. CDR1 is SEHNR and CDR2 is FQNEAQ in the germline V gene (reference sequence). This chain connects TRBV7-9 to TRBJ2-5; 9 positions match TRBD1. Sequences were obtained from uninvolved lung tissue not adjacent to the tumor. This sequence was found in a human donor with non-small cell lung cancer. The CDR3 nucleotides read TGTGCCAGCAGCTCACCCGGGACAGGGAGGGAGACCCAGTACTTC. Translation: CASSSPGTGRETQYF. The whole variable domain, remainder taken from reference TRBV7-9 and TRBJ2-5, is DTGVSQNPRHKITKRGQNVTFRCDPISEHNRLYWYRQTLGQGPEFLTYFQNEAQLEKSRLLSDRFSAERPKGSFSTLEIQRTEQGDSAMYLCASSSPGTGRETQYFGPGTRLLVL.